The rows below give T cell receptor beta chains drawn from one sample of a study of blood T cell repertoires in COVID-19. TCRdb keeps only in-frame clones here, not all; method: immunoSEQ multiplex PCR. The table records about 170,000 clones, under 90% of them present only once. Sequencing was performed on peripheral blood. Receptors originate from an elderly woman with active or convalescent COVID-19. Each CDR3 is given with its conserved first and last residue. A D gene is named only where the DNA matches it firmly.

TRBV18	TRBD2	TRBJ2-5	CASSPRNGGEETQYF	TGTGCCAGCTCACCACGAAACGGGGGGGAAGAGACCCAGTACTTC
TRBV5-1	TRBD1	TRBJ1-2	CASSPGQGNGYTF	TGCGCCAGCAGCCCGGGACAGGGTAATGGCTACACCTTC
TRBV3-1/TRBV3-2	.	TRBJ1-2	CASSQVQGRDGYTF	TGTGCCAGCAGCCAAGTCCAGGGGCGTGATGGCTACACCTTC
TRBV6-5	TRBD1	TRBJ2-7	CASSTDRVYEQYF	TGTGCCAGCAGCACCGACAGGGTCTACGAGCAGTACTTC
TRBV18	.	TRBJ1-3	CASSPPGSVAGNTIYF	TGTGCCAGCTCACCACCCGGGAGCGTGGCTGGAAACACCATATATTTT
TRBV4-1	TRBD1	TRBJ1-5	CASSQSRGTSNQPQHF	TGCGCCAGCAGCCAATCCAGGGGGACGAGCAATCAGCCCCAGCATTTT
TRBV28	.	TRBJ1-5	CASSLLRGYQPQHF	TGTGCCAGCAGTTTATTGCGGGGGTACCAGCCCCAGCATTTT
TRBV28	.	TRBJ1-2	CASSASTGLLDNYGYTF	TGTGCCAGCAGTGCCTCGACAGGTTTACTCGATAACTATGGCTACACCTTC
TRBV3-1/TRBV3-2	.	TRBJ2-1	CASSQVDSDNEQFF	TGTGCCAGCAGCCAAGTGGATAGCGACAATGAGCAGTTCTTC
TRBV3-1/TRBV3-2	TRBD1	TRBJ1-3	CASSRAGGVGNTIYF	TGTGCCAGCAGCCGGGCAGGGGGCGTTGGAAACACCATATATTTT
TRBV19	TRBD1	TRBJ1-4	CASSADRDRPNEKLFF	TGTGCCAGTAGTGCGGATCGGGACAGGCCTAATGAAAAACTGTTTTTT
TRBV7-3	.	TRBJ2-2	CASSLRGGITGELFF	TGTGCCAGCAGCCTCCGTGGGGGCATCACCGGGGAGCTGTTTTTT
TRBV19	TRBD2	TRBJ2-1	CASTDGGLAGVEQFF	TGTGCCAGTACTGATGGGGGACTAGCGGGAGTAGAGCAGTTCTTC